This passage covers 5 T cell receptor beta chains from one sample sequenced in a study of T cells after posttransplantation cyclophosphamide. This table comes from immunoSEQ multiplex PCR, and its TCRdb copy is limited to in-frame clones, with some not included. This table holds approximately 39,000 clones with no singletons; the top ten claim roughly 1.1%. Sequenced input: PBMCs. The receptors were sampled from a girl aged 5-17 years in good health, CMV-negative, and a related stem cell transplant donor.

The rearrangement uses TRBV27 and TRBJ1-2; the D gene is possibly TRBD1 (5 bases). The CDR3 is 13 residues long. In germline, CDR1 is MNHEY, CDR2 SMNVEV (reference sequence). Trimming removed 3 bases from V and 8 bases from J, with 13 bases in between. CDR3 bases: TGTGCCAGCAGTTTTCTACCGGGGGAGGGCTACACCTTC. This encodes CASSFLPGEGYTF.

This clone showed up many times. This sequence joins TRBV7-9 and TRBJ2-1; 7 bases are shared with TRBD1. J gave up 0 bases and V 0 bases, and 2 bases lay outside the gene matches. The germline gives CDR1 SEHNR, CDR2 FQNEAQ (reference sequence). This CDR3 has 16 residues. The CDR3 sequence is CASSLAPGGSYNEQFF. The CDR3 region has the DNA TGTGCCAGCAGCTTAGCCCCAGGGGGCTCCTACAATGAGCAGTTCTTC.

This clone was detected ten times or more. Written as DNA, the CDR3 is TGCGCCAGCAGCTTTCCGGGACAGGGTGGGCCTGAAGCTTTCTTT. It translates to CASSFPGQGGPEAFF. The chain is built from TRBV5-1 and TRBJ1-1; 9 bases match TRBD1. The V and J ends lost 2 bases and 6 bases, in that order; junction bases with no gene match: 8. CDR1 is SGHRS and CDR2 is YFSETQ in the germline V gene. The CDR3 is 15 amino acids.

The table lists this clone with many counts. The chain joins TRBV7-8 to TRBJ2-1; D possibly corresponds to TRBD2 (6 bases). Germline CDR1 and CDR2: SGHVS and FQNEAQ. CDR3 length: 16 amino acids. Trimming stripped 0 bases from V and 1 base from J, with 10 bases between. The CDR3 reads CASSLATGTSYNEQFF. The CDR3 DNA is TGTGCCAGCAGCTTAGCGACGGGGACTTCCTACAATGAGCAGTTCTTC.

This clone came up many times. This chain uses TRBV30 with TRBJ2-7; 7 bases agree with TRBD1. Germline CDR1 reads GTSNPN; CDR2 reads SVGIG (reference sequence). The CDR3 extends over 15 amino acids. The trim removed 0 bases at V and 0 bases at J, leaving 5 bases unmatched. CDR3 region: CAWSVRRGISYEQYF. CDR3 DNA sequence: TGTGCCTGGAGTGTACGCAGGGGGATCTCCTACGAGCAGTACTTC.